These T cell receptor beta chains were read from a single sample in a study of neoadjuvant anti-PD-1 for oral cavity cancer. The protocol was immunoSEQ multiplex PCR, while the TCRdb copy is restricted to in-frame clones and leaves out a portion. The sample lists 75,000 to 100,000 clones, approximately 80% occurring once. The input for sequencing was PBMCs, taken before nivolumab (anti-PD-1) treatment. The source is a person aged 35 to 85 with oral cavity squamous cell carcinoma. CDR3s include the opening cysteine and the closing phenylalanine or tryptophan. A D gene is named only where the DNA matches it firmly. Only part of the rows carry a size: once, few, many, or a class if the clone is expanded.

cdr3_aa: CASSTRDRPKDYEQYF
cdr3_nt: TGTGCCAGCAGCACCCGGGACCGACCGAAGGATTACGAGCAGTACTTC
d_call: .
v_call: TRBV13
j_call: TRBJ2-7
clone_size: few

cdr3_aa: CAISPGQGLDNEQFF
cdr3_nt: TGTGCCATCAGCCCGGGACAGGGGCTGGACAATGAGCAGTTCTTC
d_call: TRBD1
v_call: TRBV10-3
j_call: TRBJ2-1
clone_size: .

cdr3_aa: CASSESGIGTGSYEQYF
cdr3_nt: TGCGCCAGCAGTGAGTCGGGTATAGGGACAGGTTCCTACGAGCAGTACTTC
d_call: TRBD1
v_call: TRBV10-2
j_call: TRBJ2-7
clone_size: .

cdr3_aa: CASSPPSGPYNEQFF
cdr3_nt: TGTGCCAGCAGCCCACCAAGCGGGCCCTACAATGAGCAGTTCTTC
d_call: .
v_call: TRBV5-6
j_call: TRBJ2-1
clone_size: .

cdr3_aa: CASTLASGDVGYTF
cdr3_nt: TGTGCCAGCACTTTAGCCTCCGGGGACGTGGGCTACACCTTC
d_call: .
v_call: TRBV28
j_call: TRBJ1-2
clone_size: .

cdr3_aa: CASSLKYSGRAGETQYF
cdr3_nt: TGTGCCAGCAGCTTAAAATATAGCGGGAGGGCCGGGGAGACCCAGTACTTC
d_call: TRBD2
v_call: TRBV11-2
j_call: TRBJ2-5
clone_size: .

cdr3_aa: CASSNPETQYF
cdr3_nt: TGTGCCAGCAGCAACCCAGAGACCCAGTACTTC
d_call: .
v_call: TRBV27
j_call: TRBJ2-5
clone_size: .

cdr3_aa: CASSSRLNTEAFF
cdr3_nt: TGTGCCAGCAGCTCCAGACTAAACACTGAAGCTTTCTTT
d_call: .
v_call: TRBV5-6
j_call: TRBJ1-1
clone_size: .

cdr3_aa: CASSIDLTGAERRNIQYF
cdr3_nt: TGTGCCAGTAGTATAGATCTAACAGGGGCAGAGAGAAGGAACATTCAGTACTTC
d_call: TRBD1
v_call: TRBV19
j_call: TRBJ2-4
clone_size: .

cdr3_aa: CASSAPPTGADQPQHF
cdr3_nt: TGTGCCAGCAGTGCGCCCCCGACAGGGGCTGATCAGCCCCAGCATTTT
d_call: TRBD1
v_call: TRBV6-6
j_call: TRBJ1-5
clone_size: .

cdr3_aa: CASSSPGDRGYNEQFF
cdr3_nt: TGTGCCAGCAGTTCCCCGGGGGACAGGGGCTACAATGAGCAGTTCTTC
d_call: TRBD1
v_call: TRBV6-5
j_call: TRBJ2-1
clone_size: few

cdr3_aa: CASSLGPQNAEQYF
cdr3_nt: TGTGCCAGCAGCTTAGGGCCGCAAAATGCCGAGCAGTACTTC
d_call: .
v_call: TRBV7-6
j_call: TRBJ2-7
clone_size: .

cdr3_aa: CASSPLQGPLSYEQYF
cdr3_nt: TGTGCCAGCTCACCACTTCAGGGGCCCCTCTCCTACGAGCAGTACTTC
d_call: .
v_call: TRBV18
j_call: TRBJ2-7
clone_size: once

cdr3_aa: CASSLQGATGEQYF
cdr3_nt: TGTGCCAGCAGCTTGCAGGGGGCTACCGGCGAGCAGTACTTC
d_call: TRBD1
v_call: TRBV11-1
j_call: TRBJ2-7
clone_size: .

cdr3_aa: CASSESLGTAQNSGANVLTF
cdr3_nt: TGCGCCAGCAGTGAGTCGCTTGGGACAGCACAAAATTCTGGGGCCAACGTCCTGACTTTC
d_call: TRBD1
v_call: TRBV10-2
j_call: TRBJ2-6
clone_size: .

cdr3_aa: CASSLGATTGELFF
cdr3_nt: TGTGCCAGCAGCTTAGGGGCTACCACCGGGGAGCTGTTTTTT
d_call: .
v_call: TRBV7-6
j_call: TRBJ2-2
clone_size: .

cdr3_aa: CSVETGENIQYF
cdr3_nt: TGCAGCGTAGAGACAGGGGAAAACATTCAGTACTTC
d_call: TRBD1
v_call: TRBV29-1
j_call: TRBJ2-4
clone_size: .

cdr3_aa: CASSLGVAANTGELFF
cdr3_nt: TGCGCCAGCAGCTTGGGTGTAGCGGCGAACACCGGGGAGCTGTTTTTT
d_call: .
v_call: TRBV5-1
j_call: TRBJ2-2
clone_size: .

cdr3_aa: CASSPRTGAGTGELFF
cdr3_nt: TGTGCCAGCAGCCCGAGGACAGGGGCCGGCACCGGGGAGCTGTTTTTT
d_call: TRBD1
v_call: TRBV11-2
j_call: TRBJ2-2
clone_size: .

cdr3_aa: CASSRLRGANEKLFF
cdr3_nt: TGTGCCAGCAGTCGACTCAGGGGGGCTAATGAAAAACTGTTTTTT
d_call: TRBD1
v_call: TRBV6-5
j_call: TRBJ1-4
clone_size: .

cdr3_aa: CASMGEAVLRGGELFF
cdr3_nt: TGTGCCAGCATGGGGGAGGCGGTGCTCCGCGGTGGGGAGCTGTTTTTT
d_call: .
v_call: TRBV2
j_call: TRBJ2-2
clone_size: .

cdr3_aa: CASKPDSGPQHF
cdr3_nt: TGTGCCAGCAAGCCGGATTCGGGGCCCCAGCATTTT
d_call: .
v_call: TRBV2
j_call: TRBJ1-5
clone_size: .

cdr3_aa: CASTAGLAIKEFF
cdr3_nt: TGTGCCAGCACTGCGGGGCTAGCAATTAAAGAGTTCTTC
d_call: .
v_call: TRBV6-1
j_call: TRBJ2-1
clone_size: .

cdr3_aa: CAIRGQGEFYEQYF
cdr3_nt: TGTGCCATCAGGGGACAGGGGGAGTTCTACGAGCAGTACTTC
d_call: TRBD1
v_call: TRBV10-3
j_call: TRBJ2-7
clone_size: .

cdr3_aa: CAWSVMSGSETQYF
cdr3_nt: TGTGCCTGGAGTGTAATGAGCGGGAGTGAGACCCAGTACTTC
d_call: TRBD2
v_call: TRBV30
j_call: TRBJ2-5
clone_size: .

cdr3_aa: CASSRFPTGTSVNEQFF
cdr3_nt: TGTGCTAGCAGTCGGTTCCCCACCGGGACTAGCGTCAATGAGCAGTTCTTC
d_call: TRBD2
v_call: TRBV7-7
j_call: TRBJ2-1
clone_size: .

cdr3_aa: CASSPSATNEKLFF
cdr3_nt: TGTGCCAGCAGTCCAAGTGCAACTAATGAAAAACTGTTTTTT
d_call: .
v_call: TRBV6-5
j_call: TRBJ1-4
clone_size: .

cdr3_aa: CASSRGLWGGEKLFF
cdr3_nt: TGTGCCAGCAGTAGGGGACTTTGGGGGGGTGAAAAACTGTTTTTT
d_call: .
v_call: TRBV27
j_call: TRBJ1-4
clone_size: .

cdr3_aa: CAWSAQFGSEQYF
cdr3_nt: TGTGCCTGGAGTGCCCAGTTCGGGAGCGAGCAGTACTTC
d_call: .
v_call: TRBV30
j_call: TRBJ2-7
clone_size: .

cdr3_aa: CSVGSQAQETQYF
cdr3_nt: TGCAGCGTTGGGTCCCAGGCCCAAGAGACCCAGTACTTC
d_call: .
v_call: TRBV29-1
j_call: TRBJ2-5
clone_size: few

cdr3_aa: CASSGGQGVDEQFF
cdr3_nt: TGTGCCAGCAGTGGGGGACAGGGGGTGGATGAGCAGTTCTTC
d_call: TRBD1
v_call: TRBV2
j_call: TRBJ2-1
clone_size: .

cdr3_aa: CAWNMGLAGLRETQYF
cdr3_nt: TGTGCCTGGAACATGGGACTAGCGGGATTGCGGGAGACCCAGTACTTC
d_call: TRBD2
v_call: TRBV30
j_call: TRBJ2-5
clone_size: .